The source of this T cell receptor (beta chain) is a study of blood T cell repertoires in COVID-19. Profiling relied on immunoSEQ multiplex PCR, and the TCRdb table lists in-frame clones only, not all of them. This sample has some 140,000 clones, with roughly 83% found just once. Sequenced sample: PBMCs or T cells enriched from blood (not recorded which). The sequence was obtained from a man between 40 and 49 years old with acute COVID-19.

CDR3 sequence: CASSPTTDSYEQYF. The CDR3 bases are TGTGCCAGCAGTCCTACCACCGACAGCTACGAGCAGTACTTC. The gene calls are TRBV6-6 and TRBJ2-7, with a weak D call TRBD1 (5 bases). V lost 5 bases and J 3 bases, leaving 14 bases between the germline ends. The CDR3 is 14 amino acids. CDR1 MNHNY and CDR2 SVGAGI come from the germline V gene (reference sequence).